This TCR beta chain was profiled in a study of CD8 T cells in Susac syndrome. The V end lost 4 bases, the J end lost 0 bases, and 10 bases lay between the germline ends. CDR1 is SEHNR, CDR2 FQNEAQ, per germline (reference sequence). The CDR3 is 16 amino acids. Random hexamers primed reverse transcription of about 0.5 to 1 ug RNA. Each CDR3 protein gets one entry after TCRdb re-called the immunoSEQ multiplex PCR reads with MiXCR. The table has about 190,000 distinct CDR3 sequences, roughly 94% seen once. The authors sequenced TCR beta from blood CD8+ and CD4+ T cells. The genes are TRBV7-9 and TRBJ1-6; D remains unclear. The clonotype originates from a human donor with Susac syndrome. The sequencing sample was made of CD8+ T cells from PBMCs. CDR3 in DNA: TGTGCCAGCAGCTCGGTCAGAAACTCCTATAATTCACCCCTCCACTTT. Amino acid sequence: CASSSVRNSYNSPLHF.